A single sample gave rise to the 9 T cell receptor beta chains below, sequenced in a study of blood T cell repertoires in COVID-19. Only in-frame clones appear in the TCRdb table, and some are missing; sequencing was by immunoSEQ multiplex PCR. In the table there are under 350,000 clones, more than 85% of which are singletons. The sequencing input was peripheral blood. All receptors come from a man in his forties with acute or convalescent COVID-19.

The chain joins TRBV5-1 to TRBJ2-7; TRBD1 is a possible D gene (5 bases). The V end was cut by 5 bases, the J end by 4 bases, with 19 bases between. Per germline, CDR1 SGHRS and CDR2 YFSETQ. The CDR3 runs to 15 residues. CDR3 nucleotides: TGCGCCAGCAGGGATCCTGTTACAGGTCATTACGAGCAGTACTTC. Translation gives CASRDPVTGHYEQYF.

The genes are TRBV28 and TRBJ2-3; 9 bases are a match to TRBD2. V shed 10 bases, J shed 0 bases, and the junction held 5 bases outside the gene matches. Per germline, CDR1 MDHEN and CDR2 SYDVKM. CDR3 length: 14 amino acids. The CDR3 sequence is CAILAGVSTDTQYF. DNA for the CDR3: TGTGCCATATTAGCGGGGGTGAGCACAGATACGCAGTATTTT. Based on the CDR3 plus reference TRBV28 and TRBJ2-3, the full variable domain is DVKVTQSSRYLVKRTGEKVFLECVQDMDHENMFWYRQDPGLGLRLIYFSYDVKMKEKGDIPEGYSVSREKKERFSLILESASTNQTSMYLCAILAGVSTDTQYFGPGTRLTVL.

This clone was recorded once. V is TRBV30 and J is TRBJ2-1; perhaps TRBD1 as D (6 bases). The V gene's germline CDR1 is GTSNPN and CDR2 SVGIG (reference sequence). V was shortened by 0 bases and J by 4 bases, with 13 bases between the two germline ends. The CDR3 is 15 amino acids. As DNA, the CDR3 is TGTGCCTGGAGTGTACGAGGGGGTCCGTACAATGAGCAGTTCTTC. It encodes CAWSVRGGPYNEQFF.

This chain links TRBV5-1 with TRBJ1-5, with D tentatively TRBD1 (6 bases). The CDR3 consists of 16 residues. The V end lost 4 bases, the J end lost 1 base, and 15 bases lay between the germline ends. CDR1 is SGHRS and CDR2 is YFSETQ in the germline V gene. This chain's CDR3 is CASSPDSSKSNQPQHF. The DNA of the CDR3 is TGCGCCAGCAGCCCGGACAGTTCGAAGAGCAATCAGCCCCAGCATTTT. Full variable domain (remainder filled in from reference TRBV5-1 and TRBJ1-5): KAGVTQTPRYLIKTRGQQVTLSCSPISGHRSVSWYQQTPGQGLQFLFEYFSETQRNKGNFPGRFSGRQFSNSRSEMNVSTLELGDSALYLCASSPDSSKSNQPQHFGDGTRLSIL.

V usage is TRBV2 and J usage is TRBJ1-6; 7 bases agree with TRBD1. The CDR3 runs 13 residues. J lost 14 bases, V lost 6 bases, and 10 bases had no gene match. CDR1 and CDR2 (germline): SNHLY, FYNNEI. The CDR3 is CASSPTGTGALHF. CDR3 sequence (DNA): TGTGCCAGCAGCCCGACAGGGACCGGAGCCCTCCACTTT.

This chain joins TRBV6-6 and TRBJ2-7; D is unresolved. The CDR3 extends over 12 amino acids. V lost 2 bases to trimming and J lost 3 bases, with 5 bases between them. The germline V gene encodes CDR1 MNHNY and CDR2 SVGAGI (reference sequence). The CDR3 is CASSYEFYEQYF. Here the CDR3 DNA reads TGTGCCAGCAGTTACGAGTTCTACGAGCAGTACTTC.

This chain joins TRBV5-6 and TRBJ2-7, with 8 positions matching TRBD1. This CDR3 spans 15 amino acids. The V segment lost 0 bases and the J segment 9 bases; nucleotides outside the gene matches: 11. Germline CDR1 and CDR2: SGHDT and YYEEEE. The CDR3 protein is CASSLGVGRGLVQYF. The CDR3 DNA reads as TGTGCCAGCAGCTTGGGTGTTGGCAGGGGGCTGGTGCAGTACTTC.

This chain connects TRBV5-5 to TRBJ1-4; 10 nucleotides match TRBD1. Germline CDR1 is SGHKS and CDR2 is YYEKEE (reference sequence). V dropped 0 bases and J dropped 7; count of bases not matched to a gene: 9. The CDR3 covers 17 residues. As DNA, the CDR3 is TGTGCCAGCAGCTTGGCCGGACAGGGGGATCGTATTGAAAAACTGTTTTTT. Residues: CASSLAGQGDRIEKLFF.

The rearrangement links TRBV18 to TRBJ2-3; 12 bases align to TRBD2. Germline loops: CDR1 KGHSH, CDR2 LQKENI. Trimming took 4 bases from V and 1 from J; bases not matched to a gene: 3. The CDR3 spans 16 residues. In DNA form, the CDR3 reads TGTGCCAGCTCACGGACTAGCGGGGCCCGCACAGATACGCAGTATTTT. This sequence encodes CASSRTSGARTDTQYF.